Included here is one T cell receptor (beta chain) sequence, with context. Antigen: not known. UMIs with a 6-nucleotide sample barcode were added by template switching. TCRdb reanalyzed the 5' RACE reads, giving one entry per CDR3 protein sequence and no DNA. The sample includes approximately 200,000 distinct CDR3 sequences. This sample is part of a study of monozygotic twins with inflammatory bowel disease. Points from the study as a whole: Limited statistical power may explain no repertoire similarity difference between concordant and discordant twins. Relative clonotype sharing with others was diminished in IBD patients versus healthy twins, particularly with disease activity.

The CDR3 has 15 amino acids. Germline CDR1 and CDR2: MNHEY and SVGEGT. V usage is TRBV6-2 or TRBV6-3 and J usage is TRBJ2-3; TCRdb calls TRBD2, which cannot be checked without DNA. This clonotype was obtained from a human donor with ulcerative colitis or Crohn's disease, or a healthy co-twin of an affected twin (not recorded which). Sequencing was performed on blood. The chain's CDR3 is CASSPGLVGADTQYF.